One and the same sample provided the 32 T cell receptor beta chains below, sequenced in a study of sequential checkpoint blockade in melanoma. The data were produced by immunoSEQ multiplex PCR, yet TCRdb's version contains in-frame clones alone and is incomplete. The profile shows under 2,500 clones, about 18% of them singletons. Treatment defined: randomized to nivolumab then ipilimumab (arm A) or the reverse (arm B). Sequenced here: tumor tissue (inferred from file names), sampled from a patient given nivolumab and ipilimumab in sequence. These receptors were obtained from a human donor with melanoma.

J is TRBJ2-1 and V is TRBV12-5; D might be TRBD2 (6 bases). Germline V lookup: CDR1 LGHNT, CDR2 FRNRAP. The CDR3 extends over 11 amino acids. CDR3 coding DNA: TGTGCCAGCGGGTCCTACAATGAGCAGTTCTTC. This encodes CASGSYNEQFF.

This clone is medium-sized. The J gene is TRBJ1-1, the V gene TRBV11-3; 11 bases map to TRBD1. This CDR3 spans 14 amino acids. V dropped 5 bases and J dropped 11; count of bases not matched to a gene: 10. The germline gives CDR1 SGHNT, CDR2 YENEEA. The CDR3 DNA follows: TGTGCCAGCAGCACGGGACAGGGGGAAGTCGCCGCTTTCTTT. It specifies CASSTGQGEVAAFF.

In this sample, this clone turned up a few times. The chain links TRBV11-3 to TRBJ1-6; D may be TRBD1 (5 bases). The CDR3 has 16 amino acids. V was pared by 4 bases and J by 6 bases, with 16 bases between. Germline lookup yields CDR1 SGHNT and CDR2 YENEEA. The CDR3 DNA follows: TGTGCCAGCAGCTCATTCGGGGGTAGGGGTAATTCACCCCTCCACTTT. Its protein is CASSSFGGRGNSPLHF.

This clone has more than one count but fewer than ten. The chain is built from TRBV4-1 and TRBJ2-1; 12 positions match TRBD2. With 0 bases clipped from V and 8 bases from J, the junction kept 5 bases outside the gene matches. The CDR3 is made up of 16 amino acids. Per the germline V gene, CDR1 is MGHRA and CDR2 is YSYEKL. The CDR3 DNA is TGCGCCAGCAGCCAAGAACTAGCGGGGGGCCGGGATGAGCAGTTCTTC. Translating it yields CASSQELAGGRDEQFF.

The chain uses TRBV5-1 and TRBJ2-2; D is uncertain. CDR1 is SGHRS, CDR2 YFSETQ, per germline. The CDR3 runs 16 residues. With 3 bases removed from V and 0 bases from J, the gap between germline ends came to 12 bases. DNA for the CDR3: TGCGCCAGCAGCTCCCGTGGTGACTCGAACACCGGGGAGCTGTTTTTT. Protein sequence: CASSSRGDSNTGELFF.

By share, this clone counts as medium-sized. The rearrangement links TRBV25-1 to TRBJ1-4, with no clear D. Trimming took 1 base from V and 5 from J, leaving 14 bases between them. This CDR3 is 16 amino acids long. The germline V gene has CDR1 MGHDK and CDR2 SYGVNS. The CDR3 is CASSESPGSSNEKLFF. The DNA for the CDR3 is TGTGCCAGCAGTGAATCACCGGGCAGCTCGAATGAAAAACTGTTTTTT.

The rearrangement joins TRBV5-1 to TRBJ1-4; 7 nucleotides agree with TRBD1. The CDR3 covers 17 residues. Germline-derived CDR1 and CDR2 are SGHRS and YFSETQ. V trimming: 1 base; J trimming: 4 bases; junction bases outside the gene matches: 10. The CDR3 loop is CASSLRPLTGFNEKLFF. The CDR3 DNA reads TGCGCCAGCAGCTTGCGCCCCCTGACAGGGTTTAATGAAAAACTGTTTTTT.

The V and J genes are TRBV19 and TRBJ1-5; TRBD1 is a possible D gene (6 bases). Germline-derived CDR1 and CDR2 are LNHDA and SQIVND (reference sequence). CDR3 length equals 12 residues. V was trimmed by 5 bases and J by 5 bases, leaving 7 bases between them. CDR3 sequence: CASSQGYQPQHF. In DNA form, the CDR3 reads TGTGCCAGTAGTCAGGGGTATCAGCCCCAGCATTTT.

By sample share, this clone is medium-sized. The chain links TRBV28 to TRBJ2-5, with 10 nucleotides matching TRBD2. Trimming at V came to 5 bases and at J to 3 bases, leaving 6 bases not matched to a gene. In germline, CDR1 is MDHEN, CDR2 SYDVKM. This CDR3 region has 15 residues. Written as DNA, the CDR3 is TGTGCCAGCAGTGAGACTAGCGGGCAGAAAGAGACCCAGTACTTC. Translating it yields CASSETSGQKETQYF. Supplemented by reference TRBV28 and TRBJ2-5, the full variable domain reads DVKVTQSSRYLVKRTGEKVFLECVQDMDHENMFWYRQDPGLGLRLIYFSYDVKMKEKGDIPEGYSVSREKKERFSLILESASTNQTSMYLCASSETSGQKETQYFGPGTRLLVL.

In its sample, this clone was seen a few times. V and J are TRBV18 and TRBJ1-1; D is uncertain. The ends were cut back, 1 base at V and 1 base at J, with 13 bases in the middle. The CDR3 totals 16 residues. CDR1 and CDR2 (germline): KGHSH, LQKENI. CDR3 loop: CASSPLGKTGNTEAFF. The CDR3 DNA reads TGTGCCAGCTCACCACTGGGGAAGACGGGGAACACTGAAGCTTTCTTT. Using reference TRBV18 and TRBJ1-1 for the parts outside the CDR3, the full variable domain is NAGVMQNPRHLVRRRGQEARLRCSPMKGHSHVYWYRQLPEEGLKFMVYLQKENIIDESGMPKERFSAEFPKEGPSILRIQQVVRGDSAAYFCASSPLGKTGNTEAFFGQGTRLTVV.

This clone is medium-sized (0.01 to 0.1%) by share. The chain is built from TRBV11-3 and TRBJ2-7, with D perhaps TRBD1 (6 bases). Germline V CDR1 and CDR2: SGHNT, YENEEA. The CDR3 runs 14 residues. Trimming removed 5 bases from V and 3 bases from J, with 14 bases in between. The CDR3 DNA reads as TGTGCCAGCAGCACCTCCGGGACAATCTACGAGCAGTACTTC. Amino acids: CASSTSGTIYEQYF.

Relative to its sample, this clone is medium-sized. The chain carries TRBV6-8 and TRBJ1-1; no firm D call. The CDR3 totals 13 residues. CDR1 is MNHGY and CDR2 is SAAAGT in the germline V gene. Trimming pared 0 bases from V and 1 base from J, leaving 3 bases between. CDR3 region: CASSYSRNTEAFF. DNA of the CDR3: TGTGCCAGCAGTTACTCTCGGAACACTGAAGCTTTCTTT.

J is TRBJ1-6 and V is TRBV19, with 9 bases identical to TRBD1. Germline V gene lookup returns CDR1 LNHDA and CDR2 SQIVND (reference sequence). This CDR3 contains 12 residues. Germline trimming cut 11 bases from V and 9 bases from J; bases unmatched to any gene: 5. The CDR3 loop reads CAAGTGTSPLHF. The DNA for the CDR3 is TGTGCCGCCGGGACAGGGACTTCACCCCTCCACTTT.

J is TRBJ2-3 and V is TRBV9, with D perhaps TRBD1 (6 bases). CDR3 length: 12 residues. Looked up from germline, CDR1 is SGDLS and CDR2 is YYNGEE. With 6 bases removed from V and 2 bases from J, the gap between germline ends came to 7 bases. The CDR3 sequence: CASNRVTDTQYF. CDR3 bases: TGTGCCAGCAACAGGGTCACAGATACGCAGTATTTT.

This clone was counted between two and nine times. The chain is built from TRBV6-8 and TRBJ2-3, with 10 bases lining up with TRBD1. Germline loops: CDR1 MNHGY, CDR2 SAAAGT. The CDR3 covers 14 residues. V dropped 6 bases and J dropped 4; count of bases not matched to a gene: 4. This CDR3 is CASSSGTGADTQYF. The DNA of the CDR3 is TGTGCCAGCAGCTCCGGGACAGGGGCAGATACGCAGTATTTT.

This clone is categorized as medium-sized. The chain recombines TRBV11-3 with TRBJ2-7, with TRBD1 matching 9 bases. Trimming cost V 5 bases and J 3 bases; bases outside gene matches: 5. CDR3 length: 14 amino acids. Germline CDR1 is SGHNT and CDR2 is YENEEA. CDR3 nucleotide sequence: TGTGCCAGCAGCCATCGACAGGGGGGCTACGAGCAGTACTTC. Protein: CASSHRQGGYEQYF.

The sample holds a few counts of this clone. The chain carries TRBV30 and TRBJ2-3, with 11 nucleotides matching TRBD2. J was trimmed by 8 bases and V by 0 bases; bases with no gene match: 10. This CDR3 comprises 16 residues. The V gene's germline CDR1 is GTSNPN and CDR2 SVGIG (reference sequence). DNA for the CDR3: TGTGCCTGGAGTGTACCTACTAGCGGGGGATTCGGTACGCAGTATTTT. It translates to CAWSVPTSGGFGTQYF.

The chain is built from TRBV12-5 and TRBJ1-1, with 9 bases lining up with TRBD1. This CDR3 contains 16 residues. The V and J ends lost 1 base and 3 bases, in that order; junction bases with no gene match: 6. Per germline, CDR1 LGHNT and CDR2 FRNRAP. The CDR3 here is CASGLGTGARDTEAFF. The CDR3 nucleotides read TGTGCTAGTGGTTTGGGGACAGGGGCGAGGGACACTGAAGCTTTCTTT.

V is TRBV6-8 and J is TRBJ2-2; 7 positions agree with TRBD2. The J segment lost 0 bases and the V segment lost 7 bases, leaving 2 bases of the junction unmatched. The CDR3 loop spans 14 amino acids. The V gene's germline CDR1 is MNHGY and CDR2 SAAAGT. The CDR3 spells CASKLATNTGELFF. The CDR3, as DNA: TGTGCCAGCAAACTAGCGACGAACACCGGGGAGCTGTTTTTT.

The J gene is TRBJ2-3, the V gene TRBV18; D tentatively fits TRBD1 or TRBD2 (6 bases each). Germline V gene lookup returns CDR1 KGHSH and CDR2 LQKENI. CDR3 length: 16 amino acids. V lost 5 bases and J 4 bases, leaving 19 bases between the germline ends. CDR3 in DNA: TGTGCCAGCTCATCCTACATGGGGGGCGTCGCAGATACGCAGTATTTT. It translates to CASSSYMGGVADTQYF. The complete variable domain, with remaining parts taken from reference TRBV18 and TRBJ2-3, reads NAGVMQNPRHLVRRRGQEARLRCSPMKGHSHVYWYRQLPEEGLKFMVYLQKENIIDESGMPKERFSAEFPKEGPSILRIQQVVRGDSAAYFCASSSYMGGVADTQYFGPGTRLTVL.

By sample share, this clone is medium-sized. This chain joins TRBV11-3 and TRBJ1-4; no clear D. Germline V gene data show CDR1 as SGHNT and CDR2 as YENEEA. The CDR3 runs 14 residues. Trimming removed 3 bases at V and 0 bases at J, with 5 bases between. CDR3 coding DNA: TGTGCCAGCAGCTTGTCCTCAACTAATGAAAAACTGTTTTTT. Translated: CASSLSSTNEKLFF.

V is TRBV29-1 and J is TRBJ2-7; D assignment may be TRBD1 or TRBD2 (5 bases each). Per germline, CDR1 SQVTM and CDR2 ANQGSEA. This CDR3 comprises 13 residues. V lost 4 bases and J 5 bases, leaving 15 bases between the germline ends. CDR3 sequence reads: CSVAGQGIHEQYF. CDR3 coding DNA: TGCAGCGTTGCGGGGCAGGGAATCCACGAGCAGTACTTC.

The chain has TRBV6-8 and TRBJ2-3; D unresolved. The CDR3 sequence is 13 residues long. V lost 5 bases to trimming and J lost 3 bases, with 9 bases between them. Germline CDR1 reads MNHGY; CDR2 reads SAAAGT. The CDR3 DNA reads TGTGCCAGCAGTGATACTACAACAGATACGCAGTATTTT. Translating gives CASSDTTTDTQYF.

CDR3 sequence: CASSRDRGDEQYF. The CDR3 region has the DNA TGTGCCAGCAGCCGGGACAGGGGGGACGAGCAGTACTTC. The V and J genes are TRBV14 and TRBJ2-7; 11 bases are a match to TRBD1. V dropped 4 bases and J dropped 5; count of bases not matched to a gene: 1. Germline loops: CDR1 SGHDN, CDR2 FVKESK. CDR3 length: 13 residues.

In this sample, this clone is medium-sized. V usage is TRBV6-8 and J usage is TRBJ1-2, with a tentative D call TRBD1 (5 bases). There are 16 residues in the CDR3. CDR1 is MNHGY, CDR2 SAAAGT, per germline. V was clipped by 4 bases and J by 2 bases, with 17 bases between them. CDR3 nucleotide sequence: TGTGCCAGCAGTTTACGGGAGGACAATTTAAACTATGGCTACACCTTC. This encodes CASSLREDNLNYGYTF.

This clone was counted between two and nine times. V gene TRBV19 combines with J gene TRBJ2-5, with D possibly being TRBD1 (6 bases). The CDR3 has 14 residues. Germline values: CDR1 LNHDA, CDR2 SQIVND (reference sequence). The ends were cut back, 4 bases at V and 4 bases at J, with 13 bases in the middle. CDR3 sequence reads: CASSTTGKRETQYF. The DNA of the CDR3 is TGTGCCAGTAGTACTACAGGGAAACGAGAGACCCAGTACTTC.

The sample holds many counts of this clone. The chain couples TRBV11-3 to TRBJ2-3, with 8 nucleotides matching TRBD2. The CDR3 is 15 residues long. V shed 3 bases and J 6 bases; nucleotides not matched to a gene: 8. CDR1 is SGHNT and CDR2 is YENEEA in the germline V gene. The CDR3 here is CASSFFAGGSDTQYF. CDR3 bases: TGTGCCAGCAGCTTCTTTGCGGGGGGTTCGGATACGCAGTATTTT. Using reference TRBV11-3 and TRBJ2-3 for the parts outside the CDR3, the full variable domain is EAGVVQSPRYKIIEKKQPVAFWCNPISGHNTLYWYLQNLGQGPELLIRYENEEAVDDSQLPKDRFSAERLKGVDSTLKIQPAELGDSAVYLCASSFFAGGSDTQYFGPGTRLTVL.

This clone was observed at least ten times. The chain employs TRBV11-3 and TRBJ2-5, with 11 nucleotides matching TRBD2. Looked up from germline, CDR1 is SGHNT and CDR2 is YENEEA. The CDR3 covers 17 residues. Germline trimming cut 3 bases from V and 5 bases from J; bases unmatched to any gene: 11. CDR3 DNA sequence: TGTGCCAGCAGCTTGTCGCCGCTAGCGGGGGGTTCGGAGACCCAGTACTTC. Its translation: CASSLSPLAGGSETQYF.

This clone occurred a few times. The chain employs TRBV6-8 and TRBJ1-1; 8 bases line up with TRBD1. J was trimmed by 4 bases and V by 6 bases; bases with no gene match: 7. Germline-derived CDR1 and CDR2 are MNHGY and SAAAGT. The CDR3 has 14 amino acids. This CDR3 is CASRRTGQSTEAFF. CDR3 nucleotides: TGTGCCAGCAGAAGGACAGGGCAGAGCACTGAAGCTTTCTTT.

The V call is TRBV5-1, the J call TRBJ2-7, with 8 positions matching TRBD1. The germline V gene encodes CDR1 SGHRS and CDR2 YFSETQ. The V segment lost 4 bases and the J segment 2 bases; nucleotides outside the gene matches: 11. This CDR3 spans 16 amino acids. The CDR3 reads CASSTLPGQEAYEQYF. The CDR3 DNA reads TGCGCCAGCAGCACTCTCCCGGGACAGGAGGCCTACGAGCAGTACTTC.

The chain has TRBV19 and TRBJ1-5; D uncertain. Between the trimmed V and J ends, which lost 3 bases and 0 bases, there was a span of 12 bases. Germline V gene sequence: CDR1 LNHDA, CDR2 SQIVND (reference sequence). The CDR3 contains 16 residues. For the CDR3, the DNA is TGTGCCAGTAGTATTTTTGGGATTTTTAGCAATCAGCCCCAGCATTTT. It specifies CASSIFGIFSNQPQHF.

This clone was observed many times. The chain combines TRBV7-1 with TRBJ1-5; D is perhaps TRBD1 (5 bases). TRBV7-1 is classed as an ORF, of uncertain function. V was cut by 4 bases and J by 6 bases, with 10 bases left in between. CDR3 length equals 13 residues. The CDR3 DNA is TGTGCCAGCAGCTTTGAGGGGCGTCAGCCCCAGCATTTT. Residues: CASSFEGRQPQHF.